This entry describes one T cell receptor (beta chain). Its antigen remains unknown. Treg sorting used a CD4+CD25+CD127-/low gate. Constant-region reverse primers amplified full-length variable regions, followed by semi-nested Nested Universal Primer A PCR. A single record per CDR3 protein comes from TCRdb applying MiXCR to the 5' RACE reads. The repertoire has under 9,500 distinct CDR3 sequences, around 44% of them found once; the top ten carry about 3%. Per the germline V gene, CDR1 is SGDLS and CDR2 is YYNGEE. CDR3 length: 15 residues. V dropped 3 bases and J dropped 0 bases, with 10 bases sitting between them. Findings and caveats of the study: Tumor Tregs overlapped most with tumor, then blood, naive CD4+ cells. In terms of TCR gene usage, tumor memory CD4+ T cells clustered together with blood and lymph node memory CD4+ cells, as well as with lymph node naive CD4+ cells.

The sequence was collected from a female donor with breast cancer. This chain links TRBV9 with TRBJ2-1; D is possibly TRBD2 (6 bases). Sequences were obtained from Tregs sorted from a lymph node. CDR3 protein: CASSGSGSSYNEQFF. DNA of the CDR3: TGTGCCAGCAGCGGTAGCGGTAGCTCCTACAATGAGCAGTTCTTC.